One and the same sample provided the 31 T cell receptor beta chains below, sequenced in a study of identical twins. TCRdb reprocessed the 5' RACE reads with MiXCR, giving one entry per CDR3 protein. The table lists about 280,000 distinct CDR3 sequences, roughly 8.6% of them singletons, with approximately 2.1% in the top ten. These data also featured in a second study, about yellow fever vaccine responses in identical twins.

The source material was memory (CD45RO+) T cells sorted from blood. The receptors were gathered from a woman younger than 30 in good health.

This clonotype was detected once. The chain joins TRBV19 to TRBJ2-2; the D is unclear. This CDR3 is 14 amino acids long. V was cut by 10 bases and J by 4 bases, with 16 bases left in between. Germline CDR1 is LNHDA and CDR2 is SQIVND (reference sequence). In DNA form, the CDR3 reads TGTGCCACCCGTACTGGGATGAGCACCGGGGAGCTGTTTTTT. Translated: CATRTGMSTGELFF.

This clonotype occurred a few times. This chain links TRBV20-1 with TRBJ2-7; D call uncertain. The germline V gene has CDR1 DFQATT and CDR2 SNEGSKA (reference sequence). Trimming left V 1 base short and J 0 bases short, with 7 bases between. This CDR3 region has 13 residues. The CDR3 loop reads CSARGQLSYEQYF. CDR3 coding DNA: TGCAGTGCTAGAGGCCAGCTCTCCTACGAGCAGTACTTC.

In its sample, this clonotype was seen many times. The rearrangement joins TRBV7-2 to TRBJ2-2; D call uncertain. Germline V gene data show CDR1 as SGHTA and CDR2 as FQGNSA. With 5 bases removed from V and 4 bases from J, the gap between germline ends came to 14 bases. The CDR3 spans 15 residues. DNA for the CDR3: TGTGCCAGCAGCGCCGCCTTTTCGGTCACCGGGGAGCTGTTTTTT. Translation gives CASSAAFSVTGELFF.

The chain joins TRBV7-3 to TRBJ2-1, with TRBD2 matching over 14 bases. V lost 2 bases, J lost 8 bases, and 5 bases stayed unmatched. The CDR3 spans 16 residues. Germline-derived CDR1 and CDR2 are SGHTA and FQGTGA. The CDR3 nucleotides are TGTGCCAGCAGCTTACTTGGGACTAGCGGGAGTGATGAGCAGTTCTTC. As protein: CASSLLGTSGSDEQFF.

This CDR3 is CSAIGLVRDYEQYF. In nucleotides, the CDR3 is TGCAGTGCTATCGGACTAGTGAGAGACTACGAGCAGTACTTC. This chain joins TRBV20-1 and TRBJ2-7, with 7 positions matching TRBD2. CDR1 DFQATT and CDR2 SNEGSKA come from the germline V gene (reference sequence). V dropped 4 bases and J dropped 3; count of bases not matched to a gene: 9. The CDR3 runs to 14 residues.

This clonotype was detected only a few times. The chain couples TRBV6-4 to TRBJ2-7, with 7 positions matching TRBD1. CDR1 MRHNA and CDR2 SNTAGT come from the germline V gene. V shed 0 bases, J shed 4 bases, and the junction held 6 bases outside the gene matches. CDR3 length equals 15 residues. In nucleotides, the CDR3 is TGTGCCAGCAGTGACTCGGAGGACAGGCCGTACGAGCAGTACGTC. Translated: CASSDSEDRPYEQYV.

This clonotype came up many times. The chain links TRBV5-6 to TRBJ1-1; 7 nucleotides agree with TRBD1. Germline V gene sequence: CDR1 SGHDT, CDR2 YYEEEE. The CDR3 covers 13 residues. V was pared by 6 bases and J by 7 bases, with 9 bases of the junction left unmatched. The DNA for the CDR3 is TGTGCCAGCATTATACAGGGGACGGATGAAGCTTTCTTT. Protein sequence: CASIIQGTDEAFF.

This clonotype showed up many times. The CDR3 nucleotides are TGCAGCGTTGCGGGAGGTTCAGAGACCCAGTACTTC. Residues: CSVAGGSETQYF. The chain links TRBV29-1 to TRBJ2-5, with 7 bases that match TRBD2. Trimming at V came to 4 bases and at J to 4 bases, leaving 3 bases not matched to a gene. The CDR3 loop spans 12 amino acids. From germline, CDR1 is SQVTM and CDR2 ANQGSEA.

This clonotype showed up just a few times. The chain carries TRBV6-1 and TRBJ2-4; D possibly corresponds to TRBD2 (5 bases). V was shortened by 1 base and J by 1 base, with 14 bases between the two germline ends. Germline V gene lookup returns CDR1 MNHNS and CDR2 SASEGT. This CDR3 contains 17 residues. CDR3 in amino acids: CASSEVRGAAAKNIQYF. As DNA, the CDR3 is TGTGCCAGCAGTGAAGTTCGGGGAGCTGCTGCCAAAAACATTCAGTACTTC.

The rearrangement uses TRBV20-1 and TRBJ1-5; D is possibly TRBD1 (6 bases). V gave up 0 bases and J gave up 0 bases, with 12 bases separating them. The CDR3 totals 16 residues. The germline V gene has CDR1 DFQATT and CDR2 SNEGSKA (reference sequence). CDR3 DNA: TGCAGTGCTAGAGAGGGCAGGGGATATAGCAATCAGCCCCAGCATTTT. It codes for CSAREGRGYSNQPQHF.

The J gene is TRBJ1-6, the V gene TRBV10-3; no reliable D call. The CDR3 totals 14 residues. The V end lost 0 bases, the J end lost 9 bases, and 9 bases lay between the germline ends. Germline V lookup: CDR1 ENHRY, CDR2 SYGVKD. CDR3 protein: CAISESRTTSPLHF. DNA for the CDR3: TGTGCCATCAGTGAGTCTCGCACTACTTCACCCCTCCACTTT.

The rearrangement links TRBV11-2 to TRBJ2-1; 9 bases align to TRBD1. CDR3 size: 15 residues. The germline V gene encodes CDR1 SGHAT and CDR2 FQNNGV. J lost 7 bases, V lost 2 bases, and 6 bases had no gene match. The CDR3 DNA reads TGTGCCAGCAGCTTATTGGGACAGGGTAGGAATGAGCAGTTCTTC. It is translated as CASSLLGQGRNEQFF.

The chain carries TRBV20-1 and TRBJ2-5, with no clear D. Germline V CDR1 and CDR2: DFQATT, SNEGSKA (reference sequence). CDR3 length: 14 residues. Trimming took off 3 bases at V and 2 bases at J, with 13 bases between the two ends. The CDR3 sequence is CSARGQVPQETQYF. The CDR3 nucleotides read TGCAGTGCTAGGGGTCAAGTACCTCAAGAGACCCAGTACTTC.

Ten or more counts support this clonotype. The chain employs TRBV7-9 and TRBJ2-1, with D possibly matching TRBD1 (6 bases). V was trimmed by 6 bases and J by 5 bases, leaving 17 bases between them. This CDR3 spans 15 amino acids. Germline V gives CDR1 SEHNR, CDR2 FQNEAQ (reference sequence). The chain's CDR3 is CASSFGAGADNEQFF. The CDR3 DNA is TGTGCCAGCAGTTTCGGGGCAGGGGCTGACAATGAGCAGTTCTTC. The whole variable domain, filled in from reference TRBV7-9 and TRBJ2-1, reads DTGVSQNPRHKITKRGQNVTFRCDPISEHNRLYWYRQTLGQGPEFLTYFQNEAQLEKSRLLSDRFSAERPKGSFSTLEIQRTEQGDSAMYLCASSFGAGADNEQFFGPGTRLTVL.

The chain recombines TRBV20-1 with TRBJ2-1; D might be TRBD1 or TRBD2, each matching 5 bases. The germline CDR1 and CDR2 sequences are DFQATT and SNEGSKA (reference sequence). V was clipped by 2 bases and J by 7 bases, with 6 bases between them. CDR3 length: 11 amino acids. Here the CDR3 reads CSARWGNEQFF. The CDR3 DNA is TGCAGTGCTAGATGGGGGAATGAGCAGTTCTTC.

This clonotype was picked up many times. The chain uses TRBV29-1 and TRBJ2-2; D uncertain. The CDR3 is made up of 13 amino acids. With 1 base removed from V and 6 bases from J, the gap between germline ends came to 9 bases. In germline, CDR1 is SQVTM, CDR2 ANQGSEA. CDR3 DNA: TGCAGCGTTGAAGTGATAGGCTCCGGGGAGCTGTTTTTT. Protein: CSVEVIGSGELFF.

This clonotype has just a few counts. The V call is TRBV28, the J call TRBJ2-6; D might be TRBD1 (6 bases). Germline CDR1 is MDHEN and CDR2 is SYDVKM. The CDR3 totals 16 residues. The V and J ends lost 6 bases and 1 base respectively, with 13 bases between them. The CDR3 nucleotides read TGTGCCAGCAGAAACAGGGCAGGGTCTGGGGCCAACGTCCTGACTTTC. Protein: CASRNRAGSGANVLTF.

DNA of the CDR3: TGTGCCAGCAGCGTAGGACAGAAAGACAATGAGCAGTTCTTC. Amino acids: CASSVGQKDNEQFF. This chain links TRBV9 with TRBJ2-1; weak D call: TRBD1 (5 bases). The CDR3 runs to 14 residues. Per germline, CDR1 SGDLS and CDR2 YYNGEE. The V end lost 0 bases, the J end lost 5 bases, and 9 bases lay between the germline ends.

This chain uses TRBV29-1 with TRBJ1-4; 9 nucleotides align to TRBD1. The V gene end was trimmed by 6 bases and the J gene end by 8 bases; junction bases not matched to a gene: 7. CDR1 is SQVTM and CDR2 is ANQGSEA in the germline V gene. This CDR3 is 13 amino acids long. The CDR3 region has the DNA TGCAGCGTAATACAGGGGGCCAACGAAAAACTGTTTTTT. It yields the protein CSVIQGANEKLFF.

There are many counts of this clonotype. The rearrangement links TRBV9 to TRBJ2-2; 14 bases are a match to TRBD2. V lost 4 bases and J lost 4; bases outside the gene matches: 3. The germline V gene has CDR1 SGDLS and CDR2 YYNGEE. CDR3 length: 16 residues. In DNA, the CDR3 is TGTGCCAGCAGCCCGGGACTAGCGGGAGCCACCGGGGAGCTGTTTTTT. Residues: CASSPGLAGATGELFF.

This clonotype was found a few times. The rearrangement links TRBV20-1 to TRBJ2-7; no reliable D call. The V and J ends lost 6 bases and 4 bases respectively, with 10 bases between them. CDR1 is DFQATT and CDR2 is SNEGSKA in the germline V gene (reference sequence). The CDR3 loop spans 11 amino acids. CDR3 sequence (DNA): TGCAGTGCCGGTTACCAATACGAGCAGTACTTC. This translates into CSAGYQYEQYF.

This clonotype has ten or more counts. The V gene is TRBV5-1, the J gene TRBJ2-3, with a possible D match to TRBD1 (6 bases). V lost 3 bases and J 2 bases, leaving 16 bases between the germline ends. Per the germline V gene, CDR1 is SGHRS and CDR2 is YFSETQ. The CDR3 is 16 amino acids. DNA of the CDR3: TGCGCCAGCAGCTCTACAGGGCAACTGAACACAGATACGCAGTATTTT. Amino acid sequence: CASSSTGQLNTDTQYF.

The V and J genes are TRBV5-1 and TRBJ2-3, with D possibly being TRBD1 (6 bases). This CDR3 region has 14 residues. Germline assignment: CDR1 SGHRS and CDR2 YFSETQ. V was cut by 9 bases and J by 1 base, with 15 bases left in between. The chain's CDR3 is CATRPGHGTDTQYF. For the CDR3, the DNA is TGCGCCACTCGACCGGGACACGGCACAGATACGCAGTATTTT.

The CDR3 DNA reads as TGCAGTGCGTCAACCTGGACCCCCGGAAATTATGAGCAGTTCTTC. This sequence encodes CSASTWTPGNYEQFF. V and J are TRBV20-1 and TRBJ2-1; D gene unclear. Germline V gives CDR1 DFQATT, CDR2 SNEGSKA (reference sequence). The V end was cut by 6 bases, the J end by 8 bases, with 23 bases between. CDR3 size: 15 residues.

This chain uses TRBV20-1 with TRBJ2-3; D is possibly TRBD2 (7 bases). Trimming cost V 4 bases and J 6 bases, with 14 bases left between them. CDR1 and CDR2 from the germline V gene are DFQATT and SNEGSKA (reference sequence). The CDR3 runs 13 residues. CDR3 residues: CSAIGGGADTQYF. Here the CDR3 DNA reads TGCAGTGCTATAGGCGGGGGCGCGGATACGCAGTATTTT.

This clonotype was seen more than once but under ten times. The J gene is TRBJ2-2, the V gene TRBV5-1; no reliable D call. V was clipped by 4 bases and J by 4 bases, with 8 bases between them. Germline values: CDR1 SGHRS, CDR2 YFSETQ. This CDR3 has 13 amino acids. CDR3 sequence (DNA): TGCGCCAGCAGCCCCTGGGGCACCGGGGAGCTGTTTTTT. It codes for CASSPWGTGELFF.

This clonotype was found many times. The chain links TRBV4-1 to TRBJ2-4; no clear D gene. This CDR3 is 19 amino acids long. The germline V and J ends were trimmed by 0 bases and 0 bases, with 18 bases remaining between them. Germline CDR1 reads MGHRA; CDR2 reads YSYEKL. CDR3 protein: CASSQDYLDGNLAKNIQYF. The CDR3 nucleotides are TGCGCCAGCAGCCAAGATTACCTAGACGGAAACTTAGCCAAAAACATTCAGTACTTC.

The genes are TRBV27 and TRBJ1-1; D is ambiguous. CDR1 is MNHEY, CDR2 SMNVEV, per germline (reference sequence). Trimming pared 1 base from V and 8 bases from J, leaving 11 bases between. The CDR3 consists of 13 residues. The CDR3 region has the DNA TGTGCCAGCAGTTTATTTACGGGCTCCGAAGCTTTCTTT. As protein: CASSLFTGSEAFF.

This clonotype was found many times. In DNA, the CDR3 is TGCGCCAGCAGCGAACGGACTAGCGGGCGGCTACTGAACACCGGGGAGCTGTTTTTT. Translating gives CASSERTSGRLLNTGELFF. This rearrangement joins TRBV5-1 to TRBJ2-2, with 11 bases identical to TRBD2. After removal of 4 bases from V and 1 base from J, the junction contained 12 bases not matched to a gene. This CDR3 has 19 residues. Germline V gene lookup returns CDR1 SGHRS and CDR2 YFSETQ.

This clonotype was picked up many times. The V and J genes are TRBV12-3 or TRBV12-4 and TRBJ2-7; D possibly corresponds to TRBD2 (6 bases). The CDR3 runs 12 residues. V was trimmed by 7 bases and J by 5 bases, leaving 12 bases between them. This CDR3 reads CASTRGRNEQYF. Here the CDR3 DNA reads TGTGCCAGCACTCGGGGGAGGAACGAGCAGTACTTC.

This clonotype was seen ten or more times. The chain uses TRBV12-3 or TRBV12-4 and TRBJ2-7; TRBD2 matches 12 bases. CDR3 length equals 16 residues. The V segment lost 5 bases and the J segment 7 bases; nucleotides outside the gene matches: 12. CDR3 nucleotides: TGTGCCAGCAGTCGAAATCTAGCGGGAGGGCCGGGGGAGCAGTACTTC. Translation: CASSRNLAGGPGEQYF.